This T cell receptor beta chain was observed in a study of T-cell reconstitution after alpha-beta-depleted transplantation in children. Whole-study findings and limits: Where alpha-beta T cells came from about two months after transplant was reportedly several hundred expanded graft clones.

Unique molecular identifiers were used in preparing the TCRbeta library. TCRdb passed the PCR reads through MiXCR, listing each CDR3 protein once. The sample yields about 980,000 distinct CDR3 sequences, about 26% seen once. Only a few counts were recorded for this clonotype. No antigen is known for it. Losses at the gene ends were 3 bases for V and 3 bases for J; bases not matched to a gene: 2. The CDR3 has 15 amino acids. The V gene's germline CDR1 is MGHRA and CDR2 YSYEKL. This clonotype originated in a boy under two years old who had a stem cell transplant for SCID, so the T cells may come from the graft donor. The sequencing used PBMCs, mostly from graft donor cells, collected 360 days after TCRalphabeta/CD19-depleted stem cell transplant. The V and J genes are TRBV4-1 and TRBJ2-2, with 9 bases identical to TRBD1. The DNA of the CDR3 is TGCGCCAGCAGCCATGGGACAGGGTACACCGGGGAGCTGTTTTTT. This codes for CASSHGTGYTGELFF.